The 27 T cell receptor beta chains below were found in one sample sequenced in a study of blood T cell repertoires in COVID-19. This table comes from immunoSEQ multiplex PCR, and its TCRdb copy is limited to in-frame clones, with some not included. The data contain around 170,000 clones, around 89% of them singletons. The specimen sequenced was peripheral blood. These receptors all stem from a man in his 60s with acute or convalescent COVID-19.

The genes are TRBV5-5 and TRBJ2-7; a weak D match, TRBD1 (7 bases). CDR1 is SGHKS, CDR2 YYEKEE, per germline (reference sequence). V lost 0 bases, J lost 2 bases, and 18 bases lay in between. This CDR3 has 17 amino acids. The CDR3 loop is CASSLAGVDRAPYEQYF. Written as DNA, the CDR3 is TGTGCCAGCAGCTTGGCGGGGGTTGACAGGGCCCCCTACGAGCAGTACTTC.

This chain joins TRBV11-2 and TRBJ2-5; the D is unclear. The CDR3 has 14 amino acids. Germline loops: CDR1 SGHAT, CDR2 FQNNGV. Deletions cut 5 bases from V and 5 bases from J, with 15 bases between. Written as DNA, the CDR3 is TGTGCCAGCAGCCCCCCTTCGGGTGGGGAGACCCAGTACTTC. It is translated as CASSPPSGGETQYF.

Comment on this clone: One end of the junction varies from germline; a read error may be responsible. V is TRBV7-9 and J is TRBJ1-1; no clear D. This CDR3 has 15 residues. Germline CDR1 SEHNR, CDR2 FQNEAQ (reference sequence). The DNA of the CDR3 is TGTGCCAGCAGCCCCGACGCAGGTATGAACATTGAAGCTTTCTTT. Residues: CASSPDAGMNIEAFF.

The chain joins TRBV29-1 to TRBJ2-2; D remains unclear. The V and J ends lost 0 bases and 8 bases respectively, with 7 bases between them. The germline V gene has CDR1 SQVTM and CDR2 ANQGSEA. The CDR3 contains 12 residues. The DNA for the CDR3 is TGCAGCGTTGAAGATATTAAAGGGGAGCTGTTTTTT. Translated: CSVEDIKGELFF.

V and J are TRBV14 and TRBJ2-7; the D is unclear. Germline V gene data show CDR1 as SGHDN and CDR2 as FVKESK. This CDR3 contains 15 residues. The germline V and J ends were trimmed by 4 bases and 4 bases, with 17 bases remaining between them. The CDR3 sequence: CASSRSYGPQYEQYV. CDR3 DNA sequence: TGTGCCAGCAGCCGATCTTACGGTCCCCAATACGAGCAGTACGTC.

This chain joins TRBV27 and TRBJ2-5; TRBD2 matches at 8 bases. The V gene's germline CDR1 is MNHEY and CDR2 SMNVEV (reference sequence). V trimming: 5 bases; J trimming: 1 base; junction bases outside the gene matches: 6. The CDR3 has 15 residues. For the CDR3, the DNA is TGTGCCAGCAGTCGGACTAGCTCGATCCAAGAGACCCAGTACTTC. Amino acids: CASSRTSSIQETQYF.

V usage is TRBV5-6 and J usage is TRBJ2-1; D gene uncertain. V was shortened by 4 bases and J by 4 bases, with 21 bases between the two germline ends. The germline CDR1 and CDR2 sequences are SGHDT and YYEEEE. The CDR3 consists of 17 residues. CDR3 protein: CASSRPLGGGKYNEQFF. The CDR3 bases are TGTGCCAGCAGCCGACCATTAGGCGGCGGAAAGTACAATGAGCAGTTCTTC. Supplemented by reference TRBV5-6 and TRBJ2-1, the full variable domain reads DAGVTQSPTHLIKTRGQQVTLRCSPKSGHDTVSWYQQALGQGPQFIFQYYEEEERQRGNFPDRFSGHQFPNYSSELNVNALLLGDSALYLCASSRPLGGGKYNEQFFGPGTRLTVL.

The J gene is TRBJ1-2, the V gene TRBV6-5; 7 bases are a match to TRBD1. The V gene end was trimmed by 5 bases and the J gene end by 3 bases; junction bases not matched to a gene: 6. Per the germline V gene, CDR1 is MNHEY and CDR2 is SVGAGI. This CDR3 is 14 amino acids long. The CDR3 protein is CASSPGGTDYGYTF. The CDR3 DNA follows: TGTGCCAGCAGTCCGGGGGGGACAGACTATGGCTACACCTTC.

This chain links TRBV5-1 with TRBJ1-6; 10 positions agree with TRBD1. The CDR3 consists of 17 residues. With 1 base clipped from V and 10 bases from J, the junction kept 11 bases outside the gene matches. Germline CDR1 and CDR2: SGHRS and YFSETQ. CDR3 region: CASSLSRPGQGRSPLHF. The CDR3 DNA sequence: TGCGCCAGCAGCTTGAGTAGACCGGGACAGGGGCGATCACCCCTCCACTTT.

CDR3 nucleotides: TGTGCCAGCGCCGACACCCCATCACAGGAAGAAAAACTGTTTTTT. This sequence encodes CASADTPSQEEKLFF. J is TRBJ1-4 and V is TRBV2; a weak D match, TRBD1 (5 bases). Per germline, CDR1 SNHLY and CDR2 FYNNEI. The ends were cut back, 8 bases at V and 8 bases at J, with 21 bases in the middle. The CDR3 spans 15 residues.

This chain links TRBV5-6 with TRBJ1-6; D gene unclear. CDR1 is SGHDT and CDR2 is YYEEEE in the germline V gene. Trimming removed 8 bases at V and 0 bases at J, with 6 bases between. The CDR3 extends over 13 amino acids. The CDR3 nucleotides read TGTGCCAGTACAAGCTCCTATAATTCACCCCTCCACTTT. Amino acid sequence: CASTSSYNSPLHF. Looking up the rest from reference TRBV5-6 and TRBJ1-6 gives the full variable domain: DAGVTQSPTHLIKTRGQQVTLRCSPKSGHDTVSWYQQALGQGPQFIFQYYEEEERQRGNFPDRFSGHQFPNYSSELNVNALLLGDSALYLCASTSSYNSPLHFGNGTRLTVT.

V usage is TRBV7-2 and J usage is TRBJ1-5; D ambiguous. Germline CDR1 SGHTA, CDR2 FQGNSA. V was trimmed by 1 base and J by 5 bases, leaving 6 bases between them. This CDR3 is 13 amino acids long. CDR3 residues: CASSLVSDQPQHF. In DNA form, the CDR3 reads TGTGCCAGCAGCTTAGTATCGGATCAGCCCCAGCATTTT.

The chain joins TRBV30 to TRBJ1-2; no definite D call. In germline, CDR1 is GTSNPN, CDR2 SVGIG (reference sequence). This CDR3 has 13 residues. Between the trimmed V and J ends, which lost 0 bases and 2 bases, there was a span of 7 bases. This CDR3 is CAWSVLENYGYTF. The DNA for the CDR3 is TGTGCCTGGAGTGTACTAGAAAACTATGGCTACACCTTC.

V and J are TRBV7-9 and TRBJ1-2; D is uncertain. Germline V gene lookup returns CDR1 SEHNR and CDR2 FQNEAQ (reference sequence). V lost 2 bases, J lost 9 bases, and 4 bases lay in between. This CDR3 spans 10 amino acids. The CDR3 here is CASSLNSYTF. The CDR3, as DNA: TGTGCCAGCAGCTTAAATAGCTACACCTTC.

The rearrangement uses TRBV27 and TRBJ1-2; 10 bases agree with TRBD1. Germline V gene data show CDR1 as MNHEY and CDR2 as SMNVEV (reference sequence). Trimming at V came to 5 bases and at J to 4 bases, leaving 13 bases not matched to a gene. This CDR3 contains 17 residues. CDR3 coding DNA: TGTGCCAGCAGTCTGGGACAGGGGAGAGTCGGAAGCTATGGCTACACCTTC. Encoded protein: CASSLGQGRVGSYGYTF.

The J gene is TRBJ1-1, the V gene TRBV19; 9 bases match TRBD1. V was pared by 4 bases and J by 1 base, with 4 bases of the junction left unmatched. This CDR3 spans 15 amino acids. Germline V gives CDR1 LNHDA, CDR2 SQIVND (reference sequence). The CDR3 DNA is TGTGCCAGTAGTACGGGACAGGGACCGAACACTGAAGCTTTCTTT. It is translated as CASSTGQGPNTEAFF.

The V gene is TRBV3-1 (or the pseudogene TRBV3-2), the J gene TRBJ2-5, with 10 positions matching TRBD2. The trim removed 2 bases at V and 1 base at J, leaving 10 bases unmatched. The CDR3 contains 18 residues. Per germline, CDR1 LGHDT and CDR2 YNNKEL (reference sequence). CDR3 region: CASSQSKRGGSFQETQYF. As DNA, the CDR3 is TGTGCCAGCAGCCAATCAAAGCGGGGGGGCTCTTTCCAAGAGACCCAGTACTTC.

This sequence joins TRBV19 and TRBJ2-3; 7 positions agree with TRBD1. The CDR3 length is 13 residues. The V gene end was trimmed by 3 bases and the J gene end by 5 bases; junction bases not matched to a gene: 2. Germline V gene data show CDR1 as LNHDA and CDR2 as SQIVND (reference sequence). The CDR3 loop is CASSIRGRDTQYF. CDR3 bases: TGTGCCAGTAGTATCAGGGGGAGAGATACGCAGTATTTT.

The chain employs TRBV9 and TRBJ2-4; D call uncertain. V lost 1 base and J lost 8, with 10 bases in between. CDR3 length equals 13 residues. The germline CDR1 and CDR2 sequences are SGDLS and YYNGEE. CDR3 DNA: TGTGCCAGCAGCGTAAACAGTCCTGACATTCAGTACTTC. Its protein product is CASSVNSPDIQYF.

This clone was found once. The genes are TRBV19 and TRBJ2-5; D is uncertain. Germline loops: CDR1 LNHDA, CDR2 SQIVND (reference sequence). This CDR3 has 14 amino acids. Trimming removed 10 bases at V and 1 base at J, with 16 bases between. CDR3 region: CATGASFPQETQYF. In nucleotides, the CDR3 is TGTGCCACCGGAGCTTCATTCCCCCAAGAGACCCAGTACTTC.

The V gene is TRBV2, the J gene TRBJ1-3, with TRBD1 matching 7 bases. After removal of 8 bases from V and 4 bases from J, the junction contained 8 bases not matched to a gene. The CDR3 extends over 14 amino acids. Looked up from germline, CDR1 is SNHLY and CDR2 is FYNNEI. The DNA of the CDR3 is TGTGCCAGCTTCCGGGACAGAAACGGAAACACCATATATTTT. Its translation: CASFRDRNGNTIYF.

The gene calls are TRBV5-1 and TRBJ2-7, with 13 nucleotides matching TRBD2. The germline gives CDR1 SGHRS, CDR2 YFSETQ. This CDR3 has 16 residues. Losses at the gene ends were 4 bases for V and 3 bases for J; bases not matched to a gene: 7. Here the CDR3 reads CASSRTGTSGNYEQYF. The CDR3 bases are TGCGCCAGCAGCCGTACCGGGACTAGCGGGAACTACGAGCAGTACTTC.

This chain links TRBV7-9 with TRBJ2-3; the D is unclear. With 4 bases removed from V and 3 bases from J, the gap between germline ends came to 8 bases. Looked up from germline, CDR1 is SEHNR and CDR2 is FQNEAQ (reference sequence). The length of the CDR3 is 13 residues. The CDR3 DNA reads TGTGCCAGCAGCTCCCCTTTGACAGATACGCAGTATTTT. Its protein product is CASSSPLTDTQYF.

The chain couples TRBV25-1 to TRBJ2-2; D unclear. The CDR3 is made up of 13 amino acids. Trimming left V 4 bases short and J 3 bases short, with 6 bases between. From germline, CDR1 is MGHDK and CDR2 SYGVNS. This CDR3 reads CASSVGYTGELFF. CDR3 nucleotide sequence: TGTGCCAGCAGTGTTGGCTACACCGGGGAGCTGTTTTTT.

This chain joins TRBV11-1 and TRBJ2-1, with 8 bases matching TRBD2. V gave up 4 bases and J gave up 7 bases; unmatched junction bases: 9. Germline values: CDR1 SGHAT, CDR2 FQDESV (reference sequence). This CDR3 comprises 15 residues. CDR3: CASSSTSERVNEQFF. CDR3 sequence (DNA): TGTGCCAGCAGCTCGACTAGCGAAAGGGTTAATGAGCAGTTCTTC.

The V gene is TRBV7-2, the J gene TRBJ2-7; weak D call: TRBD2 (5 bases). The CDR3 is made up of 16 amino acids. In germline, CDR1 is SGHTA, CDR2 FQGNSA. V was pared by 5 bases and J by 0 bases, with 17 bases between. The chain's CDR3 is CASSPWTAATSYEQYF. The DNA for the CDR3 is TGTGCCAGCAGCCCCTGGACTGCAGCTACCTCCTACGAGCAGTACTTC.

The genes are TRBV7-9 and TRBJ2-5; 10 positions agree with TRBD2. Unmatched junction bases numbered 12, after V lost 4 bases and J lost 7 bases. This CDR3 spans 16 amino acids. Germline V gives CDR1 SEHNR, CDR2 FQNEAQ (reference sequence). The CDR3 DNA is TGTGCCAGCAGCTCGACCGGGACTAGCGTCTCGGGGACCCAGTACTTC. Translating it yields CASSSTGTSVSGTQYF.